The source of this T cell receptor (beta chain) is a study of T cell repertoires in cytomegalovirus infection. Study-wide points: HLA-C-restricted CMV-specific TCR beta clonotypes were dominant in the ex vivo response.

TCRdb passed the reads through MiXCR, listing each CDR3 protein once. The sample shows about 770,000 distinct CDR3 sequences, around 29% of them seen only once. Comments on this clonotype: The target antigen is unknown.

Germline V gene lookup returns CDR1 MNHEY and CDR2 SMNVEV (reference sequence). Trimming removed 3 bases from V and 2 bases from J, with 7 bases in between. The length of the CDR3 is 14 residues. The V and J genes are TRBV27 and TRBJ1-4; tentatively, D is TRBD1 (5 bases). The source of this sequence is a human donor in good health (CMV status not recorded). Some clones in this sample may be carry-over from other donors' samples. This specimen consisted of cultured CD8+ T cells from PBMCs, obtained from culture after CMV antigen stimulation. CDR3 region: CASSFYRTNEKLFF. CDR3 in DNA: TGTGCCAGCAGTTTCTACAGGACTAATGAAAAACTGTTTTTT.